Listed here are 19 T cell receptor beta chains from one sample, sequenced in a study of monozygotic twins with inflammatory bowel disease. Reanalyzing the 5' RACE reads, TCRdb keeps one entry per CDR3 protein, without DNA. The sample holds fewer than 350,000 distinct CDR3 sequences. Sequencing was performed on blood. The receptors here all came from a human donor with ulcerative colitis or Crohn's disease, or a healthy co-twin of an affected twin (not recorded which).

The rearrangement uses TRBV27 and TRBJ1-2; there is no DNA to check the TCRdb D call of TRBD1. The length of the CDR3 is 15 residues. CDR1 is MNHEY and CDR2 is SMNVEV in the germline V gene (reference sequence). The chain's CDR3 is CASSLRGSQGYGYTF.

The CDR3 spells CASSLANEQFF. The chain uses TRBV28 and TRBJ2-1. Germline CDR1 MDHEN, CDR2 SYDVKM. This CDR3 region has 11 residues. The complete variable domain, with remaining parts taken from reference TRBV28 and TRBJ2-1, reads DVKVTQSSRYLVKRTGEKVFLECVQDMDHENMFWYRQDPGLGLRLIYFSYDVKMKEKGDIPEGYSVSREKKERFSLILESASTNQTSMYLCASSLANEQFFGPGTRLTVL.

The V and J genes are TRBV4-1 and TRBJ2-5. Germline V gene lookup returns CDR1 MGHRA and CDR2 YSYEKL. CDR3 length: 11 amino acids. CDR3 region: CASSQERTQYF.

This chain links TRBV6-6 with TRBJ2-7; TCRdb's D gene call, TRBD1, goes unchecked for lack of DNA. CDR1 MNHNY and CDR2 SVGAGI come from the germline V gene (reference sequence). The CDR3 spans 14 residues. The CDR3 loop reads CASSYGGRVDEQYF.

V is TRBV19 and J is TRBJ2-2. This CDR3 is 14 amino acids long. Germline CDR1 is LNHDA and CDR2 is SQIVND (reference sequence). CDR3 region: CASSIRKDTGELFF.

This chain connects TRBV9 to TRBJ2-4; TCRdb's assignment of TRBD2 cannot be checked, as there is no DNA. CDR1 is SGDLS and CDR2 is YYNGEE in the germline V gene. The CDR3 extends over 12 amino acids. The CDR3 region is CASSYGEGIQYF.

This chain joins TRBV9 and TRBJ2-5. Germline CDR1 is SGDLS and CDR2 is YYNGEE. This CDR3 spans 14 amino acids. Here the CDR3 reads CASSVAGGEETQYF.

V gene TRBV28 combines with J gene TRBJ2-2. The CDR3 has 12 amino acids. CDR1 and CDR2 (germline): MDHEN, SYDVKM. CDR3: CASRSSTGELFF.

The chain recombines TRBV5-5 with TRBJ2-3. The V gene's germline CDR1 is SGHKS and CDR2 YYEKEE (reference sequence). The CDR3 covers 15 residues. The CDR3 spells CASSSGTPSTDTQYF. The variable domain in full, with the rest retrieved from reference TRBV5-5 and TRBJ2-3, is DAGVTQSPTHLIKTRGQQVTLRCSPISGHKSVSWYQQVLGQGPQFIFQYYEKEERGRGNFPDRFSARQFPNYSSELNVNALLLGDSALYLCASSSGTPSTDTQYFGPGTRLTVL.

The V gene is TRBV28, the J gene TRBJ2-2; checking the TCRdb D call of TRBD2 is not possible without DNA. The V gene's germline CDR1 is MDHEN and CDR2 SYDVKM. This CDR3 spans 13 amino acids. The CDR3 sequence is CASYLGGTGELFF.

The chain recombines TRBV6-1 with TRBJ2-1; TCRdb's D gene call, TRBD1, goes unchecked for lack of DNA. There are 14 residues in the CDR3. Germline CDR1 MNHNS, CDR2 SASEGT. The CDR3: CASSRTGSYNEQFF.

The J gene is TRBJ1-2, the V gene TRBV6-5. The CDR3 extends over 13 amino acids. CDR1 and CDR2 (germline): MNHEY, SVGAGI. This CDR3 reads CASSYGQLGGYTF.

This chain joins TRBV5-1 and TRBJ2-1; checking the TCRdb D call of TRBD1 is not possible without DNA. Germline V gene sequence: CDR1 SGHRS, CDR2 YFSETQ. CDR3 size: 16 residues. CDR3 sequence: CASSLIPGQGGNEQFF.

The J gene is TRBJ1-5, the V gene TRBV4-2; as DNA is missing, the TRBD1 call by TCRdb cannot be tested. This CDR3 has 15 residues. Germline V CDR1 and CDR2: LGHNA, YNFKEQ. CDR3: CASSQVSRVGQPQHF.

The chain combines TRBV27 with TRBJ2-1; the TCRdb D gene call, TRBD1, has no DNA to confirm it. Germline-derived CDR1 and CDR2 are MNHEY and SMNVEV (reference sequence). There are 13 residues in the CDR3. The CDR3 loop is CASSRGPAGEQFF.

The chain is built from TRBV20-1 and TRBJ2-2; TCRdb returns TRBD1, unconfirmable since there is no DNA. The CDR3 runs 15 residues. Germline loops: CDR1 DFQATT, CDR2 SNEGSKA (reference sequence). CDR3 in amino acids: CSAGDTGSYTGELFF.

The chain uses TRBV20-1 and TRBJ1-1. The length of the CDR3 is 11 residues. The V gene's germline CDR1 is DFQATT and CDR2 SNEGSKA (reference sequence). CDR3 sequence reads: CSARVVTEAFF.

The chain uses TRBV4-2 and TRBJ2-3. Germline CDR1 is LGHNA and CDR2 is YNFKEQ. This CDR3 contains 13 residues. CDR3: CASSQSRADTQYF.

The gene calls are TRBV15 and TRBJ2-7; TCRdb gives TRBD2 as the D gene, but with no DNA this cannot be confirmed. Germline CDR1 LNHNV, CDR2 YYDKDF (reference sequence). This CDR3 is 22 amino acids long. The CDR3: CATSRDRLVTGTSGTPPHEQYF.